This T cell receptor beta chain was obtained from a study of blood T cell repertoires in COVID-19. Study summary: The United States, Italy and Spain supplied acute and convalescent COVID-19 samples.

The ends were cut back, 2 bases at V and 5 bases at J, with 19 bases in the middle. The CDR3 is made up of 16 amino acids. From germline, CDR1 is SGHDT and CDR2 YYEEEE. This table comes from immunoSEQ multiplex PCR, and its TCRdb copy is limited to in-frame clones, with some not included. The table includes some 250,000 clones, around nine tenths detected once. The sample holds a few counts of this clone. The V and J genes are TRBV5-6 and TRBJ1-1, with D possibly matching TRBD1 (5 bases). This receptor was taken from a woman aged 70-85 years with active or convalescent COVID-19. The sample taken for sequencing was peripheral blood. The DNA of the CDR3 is TGTGCCAGCAGCTTACGATCGTTAGGGGTTAAAACTGAAGCTTTCTTT. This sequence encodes CASSLRSLGVKTEAFF.